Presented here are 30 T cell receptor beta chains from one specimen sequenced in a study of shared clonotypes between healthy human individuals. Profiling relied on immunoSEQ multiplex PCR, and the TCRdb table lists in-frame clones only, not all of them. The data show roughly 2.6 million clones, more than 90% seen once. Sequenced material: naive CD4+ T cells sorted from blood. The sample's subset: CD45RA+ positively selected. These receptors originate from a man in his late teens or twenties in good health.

This chain's CDR3 is CASSRRQGGNQPQHF. Written as DNA, the CDR3 is TGTGCCAGCAGTCGCAGACAGGGCGGCAATCAGCCCCAGCATTTT. This chain uses TRBV6-5 with TRBJ1-5, with 7 bases identical to TRBD1. V lost 5 bases and J lost 2; bases outside the gene matches: 6. The length of the CDR3 is 15 residues. Germline V CDR1 and CDR2: MNHEY, SVGAGI.

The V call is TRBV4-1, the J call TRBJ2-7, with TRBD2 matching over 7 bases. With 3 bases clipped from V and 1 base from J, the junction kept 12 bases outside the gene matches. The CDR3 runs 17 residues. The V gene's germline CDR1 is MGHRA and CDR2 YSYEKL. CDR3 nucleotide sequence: TGCGCCAGCAGCCACACCCCGGGAGCGGGGAGTTCCTACGAGCAGTACTTC. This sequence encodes CASSHTPGAGSSYEQYF.

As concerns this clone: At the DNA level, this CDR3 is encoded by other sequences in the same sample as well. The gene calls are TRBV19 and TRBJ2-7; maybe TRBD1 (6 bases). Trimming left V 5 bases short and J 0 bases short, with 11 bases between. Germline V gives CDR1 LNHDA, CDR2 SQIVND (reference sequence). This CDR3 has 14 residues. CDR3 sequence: CASSATGTSYEQYF. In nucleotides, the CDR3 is TGTGCCAGTAGTGCGACAGGCACCTCCTACGAGCAGTACTTC.

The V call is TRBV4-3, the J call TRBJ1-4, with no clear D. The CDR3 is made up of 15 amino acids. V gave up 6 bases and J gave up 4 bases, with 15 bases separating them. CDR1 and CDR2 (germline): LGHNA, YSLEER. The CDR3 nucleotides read TGCGCCAGCAGGGGCGGGTTAGCGGGTAATGAAAAACTGTTTTTT. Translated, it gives CASRGGLAGNEKLFF.

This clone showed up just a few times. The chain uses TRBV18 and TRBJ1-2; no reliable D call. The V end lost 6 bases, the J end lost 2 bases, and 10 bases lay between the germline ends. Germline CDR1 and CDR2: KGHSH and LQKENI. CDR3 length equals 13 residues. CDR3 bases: TGTGCCAGCTCCCAGAGGCAGAACTATGGCTACACCTTC. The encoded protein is CASSQRQNYGYTF. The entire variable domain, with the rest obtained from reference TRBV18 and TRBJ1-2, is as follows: NAGVMQNPRHLVRRRGQEARLRCSPMKGHSHVYWYRQLPEEGLKFMVYLQKENIIDESGMPKERFSAEFPKEGPSILRIQQVVRGDSAAYFCASSQRQNYGYTFGSGTRLTVV.

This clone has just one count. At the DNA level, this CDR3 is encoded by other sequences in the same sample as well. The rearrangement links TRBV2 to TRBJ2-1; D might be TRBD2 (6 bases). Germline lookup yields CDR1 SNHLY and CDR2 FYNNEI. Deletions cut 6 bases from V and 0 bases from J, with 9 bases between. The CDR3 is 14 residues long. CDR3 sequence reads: CASRSGSSYNEQFF. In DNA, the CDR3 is TGTGCCAGCAGATCCGGGAGCTCCTACAATGAGCAGTTCTTC.

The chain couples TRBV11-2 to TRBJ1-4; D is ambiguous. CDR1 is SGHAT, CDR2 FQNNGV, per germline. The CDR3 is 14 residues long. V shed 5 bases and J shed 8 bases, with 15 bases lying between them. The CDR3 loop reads CASSPGGGVEKLFF. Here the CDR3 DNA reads TGTGCCAGCAGCCCAGGCGGAGGCGTGGAAAAACTGTTTTTT.

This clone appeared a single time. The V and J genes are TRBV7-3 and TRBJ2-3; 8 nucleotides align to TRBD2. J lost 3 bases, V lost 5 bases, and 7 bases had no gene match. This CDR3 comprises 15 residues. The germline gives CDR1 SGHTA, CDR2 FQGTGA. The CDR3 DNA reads TGTGCCAGCAGCCTCCTCGGGGGGGATACAGATACGCAGTATTTT. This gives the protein CASSLLGGDTDTQYF.

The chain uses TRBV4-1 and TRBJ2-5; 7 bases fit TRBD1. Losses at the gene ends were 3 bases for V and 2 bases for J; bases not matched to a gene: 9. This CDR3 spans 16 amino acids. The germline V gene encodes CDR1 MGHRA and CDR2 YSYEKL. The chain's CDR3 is CASSHLGQVSQETQYF. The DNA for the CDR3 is TGCGCCAGCAGCCACCTCGGACAGGTGTCTCAAGAGACCCAGTACTTC.

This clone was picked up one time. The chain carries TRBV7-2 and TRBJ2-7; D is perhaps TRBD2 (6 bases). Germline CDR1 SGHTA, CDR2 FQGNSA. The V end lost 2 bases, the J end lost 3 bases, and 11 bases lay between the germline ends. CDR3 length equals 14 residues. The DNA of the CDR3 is TGTGCCAGCAGCTTAACGGTTAGCGGCTACGAGCAGTACTTC. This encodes CASSLTVSGYEQYF.

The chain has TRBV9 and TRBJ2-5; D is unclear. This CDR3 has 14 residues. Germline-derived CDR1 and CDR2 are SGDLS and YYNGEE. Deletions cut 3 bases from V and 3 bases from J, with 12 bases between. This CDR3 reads CASSAGAFKETQYF. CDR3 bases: TGTGCCAGCAGCGCCGGAGCGTTTAAAGAGACCCAGTACTTC.

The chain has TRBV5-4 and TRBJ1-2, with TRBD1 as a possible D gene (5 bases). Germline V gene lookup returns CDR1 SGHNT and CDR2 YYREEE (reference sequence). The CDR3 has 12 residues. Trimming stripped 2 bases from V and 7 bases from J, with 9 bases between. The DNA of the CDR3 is TGTGCCAGCAGCTTACAGGAGGTTGGCTACACCTTC. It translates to CASSLQEVGYTF.

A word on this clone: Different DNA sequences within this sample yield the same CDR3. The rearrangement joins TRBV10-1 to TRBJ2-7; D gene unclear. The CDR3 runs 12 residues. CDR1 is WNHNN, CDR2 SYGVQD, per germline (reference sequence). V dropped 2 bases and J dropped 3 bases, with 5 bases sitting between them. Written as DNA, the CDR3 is TGCGCCAGCAGTGAGAACAGCTACGAGCAGTACTTC. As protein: CASSENSYEQYF.

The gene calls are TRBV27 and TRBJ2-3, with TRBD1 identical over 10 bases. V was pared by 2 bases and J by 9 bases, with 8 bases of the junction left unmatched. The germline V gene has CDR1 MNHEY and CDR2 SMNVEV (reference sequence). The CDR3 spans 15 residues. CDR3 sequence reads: CASSLPDRGSPTQYF. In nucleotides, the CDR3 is TGTGCCAGCAGTTTACCGGACAGGGGGTCCCCAACGCAGTATTTT.

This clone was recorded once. The CDR3 coding sequence is TGTGCCAGCAGCTTCGCTACCGGGACCCAGGGGGAGCAGTACTTC. Amino acids: CASSFATGTQGEQYF. The chain joins TRBV7-2 to TRBJ2-7; maybe TRBD1 (6 bases). Trimming took 3 bases from V and 7 from J, leaving 19 bases between them. In germline, CDR1 is SGHTA, CDR2 FQGNSA. The CDR3 loop spans 15 amino acids.

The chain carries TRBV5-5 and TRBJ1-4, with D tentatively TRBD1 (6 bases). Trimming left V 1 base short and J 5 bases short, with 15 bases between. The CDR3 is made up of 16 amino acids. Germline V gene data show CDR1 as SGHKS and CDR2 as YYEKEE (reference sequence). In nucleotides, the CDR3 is TGTGCCAGCAGCTTGACGAGGACAGTGGAAAATGAAAAACTGTTTTTT. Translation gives CASSLTRTVENEKLFF.

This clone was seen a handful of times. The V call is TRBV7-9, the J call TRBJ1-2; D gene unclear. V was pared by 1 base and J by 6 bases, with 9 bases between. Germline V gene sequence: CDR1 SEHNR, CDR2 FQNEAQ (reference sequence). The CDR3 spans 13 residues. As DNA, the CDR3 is TGTGCCAGCAGCTTAGTTTCCAGAGATGGCTACACCTTC. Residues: CASSLVSRDGYTF.

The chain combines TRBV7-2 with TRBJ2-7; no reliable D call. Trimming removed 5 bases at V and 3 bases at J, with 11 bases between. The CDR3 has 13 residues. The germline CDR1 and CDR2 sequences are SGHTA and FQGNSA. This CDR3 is CASSRQNSYEQYF. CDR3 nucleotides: TGTGCCAGCAGCCGGCAGAACAGCTACGAGCAGTACTTC.

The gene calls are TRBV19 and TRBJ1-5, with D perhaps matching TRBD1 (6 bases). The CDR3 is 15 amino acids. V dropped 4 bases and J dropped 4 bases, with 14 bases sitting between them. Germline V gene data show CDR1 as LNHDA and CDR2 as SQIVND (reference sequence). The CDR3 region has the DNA TGTGCCAGTAGTAATCCGGGACATGGAAATCAGCCCCAGCATTTT. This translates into CASSNPGHGNQPQHF.

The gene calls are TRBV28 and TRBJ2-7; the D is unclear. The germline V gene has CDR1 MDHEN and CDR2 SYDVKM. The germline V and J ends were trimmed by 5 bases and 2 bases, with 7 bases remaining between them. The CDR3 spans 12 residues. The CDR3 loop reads CASSPDPYEQYF. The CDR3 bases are TGTGCCAGCAGTCCCGACCCCTACGAGCAGTACTTC.

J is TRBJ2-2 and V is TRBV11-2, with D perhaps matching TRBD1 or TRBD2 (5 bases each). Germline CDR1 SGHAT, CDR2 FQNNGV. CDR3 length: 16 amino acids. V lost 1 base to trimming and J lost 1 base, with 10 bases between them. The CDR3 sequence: CASSLGVGGNTGELFF. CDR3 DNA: TGTGCCAGCAGCTTAGGAGTTGGGGGGAACACCGGGGAGCTGTTTTTT.

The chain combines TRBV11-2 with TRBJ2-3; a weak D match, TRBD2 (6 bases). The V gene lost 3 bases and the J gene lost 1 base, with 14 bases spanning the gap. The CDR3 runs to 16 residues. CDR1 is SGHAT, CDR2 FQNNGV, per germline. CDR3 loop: CASSFGGIGGTDTQYF. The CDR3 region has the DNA TGTGCCAGCAGCTTTGGAGGGATTGGAGGCACAGATACGCAGTATTTT.

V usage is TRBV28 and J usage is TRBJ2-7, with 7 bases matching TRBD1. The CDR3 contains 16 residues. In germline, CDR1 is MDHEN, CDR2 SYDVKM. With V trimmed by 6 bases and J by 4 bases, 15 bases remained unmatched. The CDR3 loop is CASSSTPHRGAYEQYF. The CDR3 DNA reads TGTGCCAGCAGCTCGACCCCACACAGGGGAGCGTACGAGCAGTACTTC.

The CDR3 region is CASSSSTLGSYEQYF. The CDR3 nucleotides read TGTGCCAGCAGTTCGTCGACACTCGGCTCCTACGAGCAGTACTTC. This chain joins TRBV28 and TRBJ2-7; D gene ambiguous. The CDR3 totals 15 residues. With 4 bases removed from V and 0 bases from J, the gap between germline ends came to 13 bases. Germline CDR1 reads MDHEN; CDR2 reads SYDVKM.

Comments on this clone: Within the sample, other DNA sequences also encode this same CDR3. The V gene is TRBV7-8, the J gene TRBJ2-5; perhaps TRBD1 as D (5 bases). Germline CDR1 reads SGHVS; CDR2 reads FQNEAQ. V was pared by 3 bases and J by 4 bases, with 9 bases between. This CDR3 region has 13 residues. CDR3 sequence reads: CASSFPGRETQYF. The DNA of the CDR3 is TGTGCCAGCAGCTTTCCAGGGCGAGAGACCCAGTACTTC.

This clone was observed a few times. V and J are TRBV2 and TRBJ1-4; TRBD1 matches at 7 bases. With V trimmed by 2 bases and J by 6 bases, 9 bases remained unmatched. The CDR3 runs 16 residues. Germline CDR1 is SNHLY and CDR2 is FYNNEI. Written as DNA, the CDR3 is TGTGCCAGCAGTGAAATTAAGACAGGGACCTATGAAAAACTGTTTTTT. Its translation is CASSEIKTGTYEKLFF.

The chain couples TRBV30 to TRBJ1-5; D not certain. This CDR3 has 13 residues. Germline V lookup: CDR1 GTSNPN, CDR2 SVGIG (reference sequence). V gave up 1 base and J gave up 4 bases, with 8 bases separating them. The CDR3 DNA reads TGTGCCTGGAGTGACAGCCCTAATCAGCCCCAGCATTTT. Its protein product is CAWSDSPNQPQHF.

The DNA of the CDR3 is TGTGCCAGCAGCCGTATCAGGGGGCCGGTGGGCAATGAGCAGTTCTTC. It encodes CASSRIRGPVGNEQFF. The chain recombines TRBV11-2 with TRBJ2-1, with TRBD1 identical over 8 bases. Germline loops: CDR1 SGHAT, CDR2 FQNNGV. The V segment lost 5 bases and the J segment 6 bases; nucleotides outside the gene matches: 12. The CDR3 sequence is 16 residues long.

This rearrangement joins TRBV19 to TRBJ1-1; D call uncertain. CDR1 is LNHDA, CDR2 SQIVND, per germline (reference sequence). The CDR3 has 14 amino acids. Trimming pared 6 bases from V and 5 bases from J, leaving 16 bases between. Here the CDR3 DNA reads TGTGCCAGTAGAGCGGAATTCGTCGTTACTGAAGCTTTCTTT. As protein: CASRAEFVVTEAFF.

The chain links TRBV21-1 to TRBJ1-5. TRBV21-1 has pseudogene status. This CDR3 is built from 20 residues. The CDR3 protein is CASSKVGARYTAGRNQPQHF. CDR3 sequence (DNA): TGTGCCAGCAGCAAAGTCGGTGCCCGGTATACGGCGGGGCGCAATCAGCCCCAGCATTTT.